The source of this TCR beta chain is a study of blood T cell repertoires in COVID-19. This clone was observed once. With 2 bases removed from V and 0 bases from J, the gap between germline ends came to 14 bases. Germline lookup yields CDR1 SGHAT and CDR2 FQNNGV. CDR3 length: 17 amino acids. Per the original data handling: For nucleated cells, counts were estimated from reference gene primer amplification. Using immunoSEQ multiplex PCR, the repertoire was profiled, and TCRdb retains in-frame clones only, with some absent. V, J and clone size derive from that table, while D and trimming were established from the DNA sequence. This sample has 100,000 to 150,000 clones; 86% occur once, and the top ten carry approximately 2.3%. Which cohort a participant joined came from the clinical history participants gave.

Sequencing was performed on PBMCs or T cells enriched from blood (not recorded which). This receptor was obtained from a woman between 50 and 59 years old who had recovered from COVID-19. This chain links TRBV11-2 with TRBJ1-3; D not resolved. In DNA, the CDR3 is TGTGCCAGCAGCTTACCTCCGGAGGGTCCCTCTGGAAACACCATATATTTT. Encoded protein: CASSLPPEGPSGNTIYF.